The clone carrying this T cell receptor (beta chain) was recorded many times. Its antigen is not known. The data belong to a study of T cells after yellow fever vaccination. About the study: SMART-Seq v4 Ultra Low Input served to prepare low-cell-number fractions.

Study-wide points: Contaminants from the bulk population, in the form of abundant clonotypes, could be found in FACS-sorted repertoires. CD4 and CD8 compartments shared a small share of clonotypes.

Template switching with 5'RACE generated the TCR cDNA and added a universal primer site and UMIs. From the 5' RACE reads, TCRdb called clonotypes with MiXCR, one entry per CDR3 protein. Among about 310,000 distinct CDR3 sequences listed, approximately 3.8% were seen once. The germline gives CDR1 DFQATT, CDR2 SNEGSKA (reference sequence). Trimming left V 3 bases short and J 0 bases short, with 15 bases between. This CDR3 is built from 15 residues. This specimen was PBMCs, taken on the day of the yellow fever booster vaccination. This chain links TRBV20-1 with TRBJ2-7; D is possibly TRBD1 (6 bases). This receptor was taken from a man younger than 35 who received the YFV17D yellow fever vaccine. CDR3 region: CSASSDSWSSYEQYF. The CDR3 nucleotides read TGCAGTGCTAGTTCGGACAGTTGGAGCTCCTACGAGCAGTACTTC.